This TCR beta chain was observed in a study of blood T cells in healthy people across ages. Ten or more counts support this clonotype. Next came a second PCR, run for about 6 to 11 cycles, which used a sample-barcoded 5' primer along with a J-beta primer mix. TCRdb re-analysed the 5' RACE reads in MiXCR, keeping a single row per CDR3 protein. The repertoire includes fewer than 800,000 distinct CDR3 sequences, roughly 50% of them detected once, and under 35% sits in the top ten. The CDR3 runs to 15 residues. Trimming stripped 0 bases from V and 2 bases from J, with 5 bases between. Germline V gene sequence: CDR1 LGHNA, CDR2 YSLEER.

Sequenced: blood. This TCR was recovered from an older woman in good health. The chain couples TRBV4-3 to TRBJ2-6, with no clear D. Here the CDR3 reads CASSQEWAGANVLTF. Written as DNA, the CDR3 is TGCGCCAGCAGCCAAGAATGGGCTGGGGCCAACGTCCTGACTTTC.